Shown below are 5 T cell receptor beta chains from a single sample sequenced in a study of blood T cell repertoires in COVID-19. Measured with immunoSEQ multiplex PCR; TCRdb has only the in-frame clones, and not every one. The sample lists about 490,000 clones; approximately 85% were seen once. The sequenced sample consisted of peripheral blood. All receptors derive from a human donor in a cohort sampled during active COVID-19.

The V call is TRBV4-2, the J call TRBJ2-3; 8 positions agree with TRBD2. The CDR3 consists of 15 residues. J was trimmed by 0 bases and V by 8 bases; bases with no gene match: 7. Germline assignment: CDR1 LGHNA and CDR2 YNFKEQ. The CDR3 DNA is TGTGCCAGCCAGCCAACTAGCGGAAGCACAGATACGCAGTATTTT. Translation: CASQPTSGSTDTQYF.

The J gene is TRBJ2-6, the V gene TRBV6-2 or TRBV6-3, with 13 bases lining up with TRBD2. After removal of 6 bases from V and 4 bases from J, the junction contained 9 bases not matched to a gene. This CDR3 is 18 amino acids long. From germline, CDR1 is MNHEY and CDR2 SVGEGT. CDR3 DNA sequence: TGTGCCAGCAGCTCCGGGACTAGCGGGAATACAGGGGCCAACGTCCTGACTTTC. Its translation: CASSSGTSGNTGANVLTF.

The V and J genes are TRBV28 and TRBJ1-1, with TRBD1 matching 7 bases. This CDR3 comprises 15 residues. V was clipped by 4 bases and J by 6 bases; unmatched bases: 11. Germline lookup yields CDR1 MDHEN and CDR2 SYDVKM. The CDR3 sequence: CASSSLPTGRPEAFF. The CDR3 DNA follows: TGTGCCAGCAGTTCATTGCCGACAGGGAGGCCTGAAGCTTTCTTT. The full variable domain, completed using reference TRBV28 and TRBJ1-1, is DVKVTQSSRYLVKRTGEKVFLECVQDMDHENMFWYRQDPGLGLRLIYFSYDVKMKEKGDIPEGYSVSREKKERFSLILESASTNQTSMYLCASSSLPTGRPEAFFGQGTRLTVV.

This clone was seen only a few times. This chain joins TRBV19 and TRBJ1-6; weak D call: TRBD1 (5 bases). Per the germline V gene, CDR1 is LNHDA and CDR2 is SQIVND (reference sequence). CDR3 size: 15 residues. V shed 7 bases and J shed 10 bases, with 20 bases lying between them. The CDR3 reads CASTLDWGGSSPLHF. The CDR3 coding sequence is TGTGCCAGTACTCTCGACTGGGGGGGGAGCTCACCCCTCCACTTT.

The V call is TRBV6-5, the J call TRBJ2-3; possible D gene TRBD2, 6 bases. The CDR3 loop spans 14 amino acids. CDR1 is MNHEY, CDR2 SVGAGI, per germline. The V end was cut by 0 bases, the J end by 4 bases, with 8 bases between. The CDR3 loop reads CASSYSTRADTQYF. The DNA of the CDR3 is TGTGCCAGCAGTTACTCGACTAGAGCAGATACGCAGTATTTT.